A single sample is the source of the 22 T cell receptor beta chains below, sequenced in a study of identifying expanded T cells in peripheral blood (dated by TCRdb to between 2018 and 2021). The library was built by means of the immunoSEQ multiplex PCR assay. The clones in this table, taken by TCRdb from immuneACCESS, are in-frame only. Not every clone is retained; where verified, under half of the shortfall comes from an unresolved V gene, and the cause of the rest is unknown. The sample has roughly 63,000 clones on record, around 81% of them singletons. The ten largest clones take up roughly 19% of the sample. Sequenced input: blood. The source is a person aged 18 to 75 in good health.

This chain connects TRBV7-2 to TRBJ1-2; TRBD1 aligns across 8 bases. Germline CDR1 reads SGHTA; CDR2 reads FQGNSA. The CDR3 spans 15 residues. Trimming cost V 6 bases and J 5 bases; bases outside gene matches: 11. CDR3 DNA sequence: TGTGCCAGCAGTTATACCACGACAGGGGAGTATGGCTACACCTTC. This gives the protein CASSYTTTGEYGYTF.

This clone showed up just a few times. The CDR3, as DNA: TGTGCCACCGCCAAACAGGACAGCAGAGTAGGCTACACCTTC. Translation: CATAKQDSRVGYTF. The chain carries TRBV5-4 and TRBJ1-2; TRBD1 is a possible D gene (6 bases). The CDR3 contains 14 residues. Germline lookup yields CDR1 SGHNT and CDR2 YYREEE (reference sequence). V was trimmed by 9 bases and J by 8 bases, leaving 23 bases between them.

There are a few counts of this clone. V gene TRBV5-8 combines with J gene TRBJ2-6, with a tentative D call TRBD2 (6 bases). There are 16 residues in the CDR3. CDR1 and CDR2 (germline): SGHTS, YDEGEE. V lost 0 bases and J 4 bases, leaving 11 bases between the germline ends. CDR3 sequence: CASSLARGSGANVLTF. CDR3 in DNA: TGTGCCAGCAGCTTGGCGCGGGGATCCGGGGCCAACGTCCTGACTTTC.

The chain is built from TRBV19 and TRBJ1-5; D remains unclear. This CDR3 region has 14 residues. V shed 0 bases and J shed 6 bases, with 9 bases lying between them. Germline values: CDR1 LNHDA, CDR2 SQIVND (reference sequence). CDR3 in amino acids: CASSIEVLSQPQHF. The CDR3 nucleotides read TGTGCCAGTAGTATAGAAGTCTTAAGTCAGCCCCAGCATTTT.

V is TRBV10-3 and J is TRBJ2-3; 7 positions agree with TRBD1. Germline lookup yields CDR1 ENHRY and CDR2 SYGVKD. The CDR3 is 14 residues long. V lost 7 bases to trimming and J lost 0 bases; unmatched junction nucleotides: 4. The CDR3 reads CAIKPGQSTDTQYF. CDR3 bases: TGTGCCATCAAGCCGGGACAGAGCACAGATACGCAGTATTTT.

The table lists this clone with a few counts. This rearrangement joins TRBV19 to TRBJ1-1; tentative D call: TRBD1 (6 bases). Between the trimmed V and J ends, which lost 5 bases and 11 bases, there was a span of 30 bases. The germline V gene encodes CDR1 LNHDA and CDR2 SQIVND (reference sequence). The CDR3 extends over 17 amino acids. CDR3 protein: CASSFRRAGGGNSMAFF. The CDR3 nucleotides are TGTGCCAGTAGTTTCCGAAGGGCTGGGGGCGGTAATTCAATGGCTTTCTTT. The whole variable domain, filled in from reference TRBV19 and TRBJ1-1, reads DGGITQSPKYLFRKEGQNVTLSCEQNLNHDAMYWYRQDPGQGLRLIYYSQIVNDFQKGDIAEGYSVSREKKESFPLTVTSAQKNPTAFYLCASSFRRAGGGNSMAFFGQGTRLTVV.

In this sample, this clone turned up a few times. The J gene is TRBJ2-1, the V gene TRBV7-9; D ambiguous. The CDR3 length is 16 residues. Per the germline V gene, CDR1 is SEHNR and CDR2 is FQNEAQ (reference sequence). Trimming cost V 0 bases and J 2 bases, with 11 bases left between them. CDR3 coding DNA: TGTGCCAGCAGCTTAGCGCTGGGGATGACCTACAATGAGCAGTTCTTC. Translated: CASSLALGMTYNEQFF.

This clone was seen repeatedly, ten times or more. The chain couples TRBV2 to TRBJ2-7; tentatively, D is TRBD2 (6 bases). From germline, CDR1 is SNHLY and CDR2 FYNNEI. Trimming pared 11 bases from V and 3 bases from J, leaving 14 bases between. This CDR3 is built from 12 residues. The CDR3 sequence is CAFRDSYYEQYV. The CDR3 coding sequence is TGTGCCTTCCGGGACTCCTACTACGAGCAGTACGTC.

The rearrangement links TRBV5-1 to TRBJ2-5; D is perhaps TRBD2 (6 bases). The CDR3 runs to 15 residues. Germline CDR1 reads SGHRS; CDR2 reads YFSETQ. The V end lost 0 bases, the J end lost 5 bases, and 14 bases lay between the germline ends. The DNA of the CDR3 is TGCGCCAGCAGCTTGGGGGACGGGGGAACGGAGACCCAGTACTTC. Its protein is CASSLGDGGTETQYF.

The chain couples TRBV14 to TRBJ2-5; D possibly uses TRBD1 or TRBD2 (5 bases each). The CDR3 runs 13 residues. Germline V CDR1 and CDR2: SGHDN, FVKESK. V was shortened by 5 bases and J by 3 bases, with 10 bases between the two germline ends. The CDR3 sequence: CASSSGPKETQYF. CDR3 bases: TGTGCCAGCAGCTCGGGACCCAAAGAGACCCAGTACTTC.

V is TRBV20-1 and J is TRBJ1-2; tentative D call: TRBD1 (5 bases). The V gene's germline CDR1 is DFQATT and CDR2 SNEGSKA (reference sequence). The CDR3 has 11 amino acids. The germline V and J ends were trimmed by 0 bases and 9 bases, with 8 bases remaining between them. The CDR3 DNA follows: TGCAGTGCTAGAGACCCAGGGCGCTACACCTTC. Its protein is CSARDPGRYTF.

CDR3 loop: CASHRSSTSGYSTDTQYF. CDR3 in DNA: TGTGCCAGCCACCGGAGTTCGACTAGCGGTTATAGCACAGATACGCAGTATTTT. The chain combines TRBV2 with TRBJ2-3; 9 bases map to TRBD2. Germline V CDR1 and CDR2: SNHLY, FYNNEI. Trimming cost V 8 bases and J 0 bases; bases outside gene matches: 15. The CDR3 totals 18 residues.

The chain employs TRBV5-1 and TRBJ1-1; a possible D gene is TRBD1 (6 bases). The CDR3 length is 15 residues. The germline V gene has CDR1 SGHRS and CDR2 YFSETQ. The V end was cut by 0 bases, the J end by 0 bases, with 9 bases between. The CDR3 region is CASSLVQGLNTEAFF. The CDR3, as DNA: TGCGCCAGCAGCTTGGTGCAGGGGCTGAACACTGAAGCTTTCTTT.

The chain links TRBV28 to TRBJ2-5, with 9 bases aligning to TRBD1. The V and J ends lost 3 bases and 4 bases, in that order; junction bases with no gene match: 6. Germline values: CDR1 MDHEN, CDR2 SYDVKM. This CDR3 has 15 residues. The CDR3: CASSLGTGKRETQYF. CDR3 DNA sequence: TGTGCCAGCAGTTTGGGGACAGGGAAACGAGAGACCCAGTACTTC.

The V and J genes are TRBV18 and TRBJ2-5, with 10 bases that match TRBD2. The V gene's germline CDR1 is KGHSH and CDR2 LQKENI. The CDR3 covers 15 residues. Unmatched junction bases numbered 6, after V lost 5 bases and J lost 3 bases. The CDR3 here is CASSLGTSAEETQYF. CDR3 nucleotides: TGTGCCAGCTCATTAGGGACTAGCGCTGAAGAGACCCAGTACTTC.

The chain employs TRBV5-1 and TRBJ2-1; D remains unclear. V shed 4 bases and J shed 7 bases, with 12 bases lying between them. Germline V gene data show CDR1 as SGHRS and CDR2 as YFSETQ. There are 13 residues in the CDR3. The chain's CDR3 is CASSALVANEQFF. CDR3 nucleotide sequence: TGCGCCAGCAGCGCACTTGTCGCTAATGAGCAGTTCTTC. The variable domain in full, completed from reference TRBV5-1 and TRBJ2-1, reads KAGVTQTPRYLIKTRGQQVTLSCSPISGHRSVSWYQQTPGQGLQFLFEYFSETQRNKGNFPGRFSGRQFSNSRSEMNVSTLELGDSALYLCASSALVANEQFFGPGTRLTVL.

This chain connects TRBV15 to TRBJ2-4, with D possibly being TRBD1 (7 bases). The CDR3 totals 17 residues. The germline V gene encodes CDR1 LNHNV and CDR2 YYDKDF (reference sequence). Trimming removed 2 bases from V and 0 bases from J, with 14 bases in between. The CDR3, as DNA: TGTGCCACCAGCAGAAAGGGGGGACAGCTAGCCAAAAACATTCAGTACTTC. Its translation: CATSRKGGQLAKNIQYF.

This sequence joins TRBV27 and TRBJ1-1, with 7 bases matching TRBD1. The junction had 16 bases not matched to a gene; V was cut back by 5 bases and J by 4 bases. The CDR3 covers 17 residues. Germline loops: CDR1 MNHEY, CDR2 SMNVEV (reference sequence). The CDR3 DNA reads TGTGCCAGCAGTCTGCGGGTAGGGGGCTACGGGGCCACTGAAGCTTTCTTT. It encodes CASSLRVGGYGATEAFF.

This clone came up once. CDR3 in DNA: TGTGCCAGCAGCTACGAACCGGGACACTTCGAGCAGTTCTTC. Protein: CASSYEPGHFEQFF. The chain links TRBV6-5 to TRBJ2-1, with D possibly being TRBD1 (6 bases). Germline values: CDR1 MNHEY, CDR2 SVGAGI. This CDR3 contains 14 residues. V was shortened by 6 bases and J by 10 bases, with 19 bases between the two germline ends.

This rearrangement joins TRBV30 to TRBJ1-1; D is ambiguous. The germline V gene encodes CDR1 GTSNPN and CDR2 SVGIG (reference sequence). With 1 base removed from V and 5 bases from J, the gap between germline ends came to 11 bases. This CDR3 contains 13 residues. CDR3 residues: CAWSAEVRTEAFF. For the CDR3, the DNA is TGTGCCTGGAGTGCGGAGGTTAGGACTGAAGCTTTCTTT. Variable domain in full (rest from reference TRBV30 and TRBJ1-1): SQTIHQWPATLVQPVGSPLSLECTVEGTSNPNLYWYRQAAGRGLQLLFYSVGIGQISSEVPQNLSASRPQDRQFILSSKKLLLSDSGFYLCAWSAEVRTEAFFGQGTRLTVV.

This clone was seen a handful of times. V and J are TRBV14 and TRBJ2-1; D may correspond to TRBD1 or TRBD2 (6 bases each). The germline V and J ends were trimmed by 1 base and 5 bases, with 18 bases remaining between them. The CDR3 loop spans 17 amino acids. Per germline, CDR1 SGHDN and CDR2 FVKESK. Here the CDR3 DNA reads TGTGCCAGCAGCCAAGGACTCGGGGGCGGATCGAACAATGAGCAGTTCTTC. Translating gives CASSQGLGGGSNNEQFF.

The V gene is TRBV6-5, the J gene TRBJ2-2; D remains ambiguous. The germline CDR1 and CDR2 sequences are MNHEY and SVGAGI. V was pared by 9 bases and J by 0 bases, with 8 bases between. The CDR3 extends over 13 amino acids. The CDR3 here is CASQSTNTGELFF. CDR3 DNA: TGTGCCAGTCAGAGCACGAACACCGGGGAGCTGTTTTTT.